Here is one T cell receptor beta chain with its context. Its target antigen remains unknown. The record has no base qualities; no much larger clone is one base away. Collaborating institutions collected whole blood in K2EDTA tubes following their own protocols. For TCRbeta analysis, collaborator samples were shipped as frozen whole blood, as isolated PBMCs, or as DNA extracted from either sample type. The data belong to a study of blood T cell repertoires in COVID-19 (dated by TCRdb to the early 2020s). For context, the study as a whole: The collaborator samples originated in the United States, Italy and Spain and spanned the acute and convalescent phases of COVID-19. The samples were drawn from the first 160 participants of the ongoing ImmuneRACE study and from 1,254 subjects provided by 6 global collaborators. HLA class I and class II types, where available, came from metadata supplied by the sample provider rather than from assay-based typing. The sample metadata nearly always contained a de-identified subject ID, COVID-19 status, age in years and sex. The prospective study material was composed of cDNA or gDNA derived from T cells, B-cell-depleted T cells, or PBMCs. The repertoires were released in a freely available public database meant as a resource for research on the immune response to SARS-CoV-2. Deeply sampled blood TCRbeta repertoires from subjects exposed to, actively infected with, or recovered from COVID-19 were included in the dataset. The full study reports these points: The amount of clinical and demographic metadata varied by source and participant and was provided uncurated.

The CDR3 has 13 amino acids, counting the end cysteine and phenylalanine. The CDR3 DNA has 39 bases and is translated from base 1. V drops 4 bases and J drops 4 bases, leaving 7 bases in between. Based on the germline V gene, the CDR1 and CDR2 sequences are MDHEN and SYDVKM. TCRbeta CDR3 regions were amplified from genomic DNA by means of the immunoSEQ Assay, a bias-controlled multiplex PCR. Per the source publication's procedure: Nucleated cell counts per sample were estimated from amplification of reference gene primers within the assay. Sequence reads were collapsed and filtered to measure the absolute abundance of every unique TCRbeta CDR3 rearrangement. Productive Simpson clonality was computed per sample as the square root of Simpson's diversity index over productive rearrangements. TCRdb took over this immuneACCESS table, retaining in-frame rearrangements with V and J assigned. Such tables are incomplete; in checked studies, under half of the missing clones stem from an unresolved V gene, and the remainder is unexplained. V and J calls and clone size are given by that table; D and trimming were obtained from the DNA. The sample records over 90,000 clones, roughly nine tenths of which are singletons. Of the sample, about 15% is held by the ten largest clones.

The sequence joins TRBV28 to TRBJ1-4; possibly the D gene is TRBD1, per 5 matching bases. The material sequenced was peripheral blood. The TCR was taken from an elderly woman in a cohort sampled during active COVID-19. The CDR3 protein sequence reads: CASSSTVNEKLFF. The sequenced DNA: TGTGCCAGCAGTTCGACAGTTAATGAAAAACTGTTTTTT. Joined to the reference TRBV28 and TRBJ1-4 proteins, this CDR3 gives the full variable domain: DVKVTQSSRYLVKRTGEKVFLECVQDMDHENMFWYRQDPGLGLRLIYFSYDVKMKEKGDIPEGYSVSREKKERFSLILESASTNQTSMYLCASSSTVNEKLFFGSGTQLSVL.